These 17 T cell receptor beta chains share one sample of origin, sequenced in a study of cytomegalovirus exposure and HLA in healthy donors. The table came from immunoSEQ multiplex PCR; TCRdb's copy has only in-frame clones and leaves some out. Of about 200,000 clones listed, about 90% are singletons. Sequencing was done on a sample of PBMCs. The receptors come from a woman younger than 30 in good health and CMV-seronegative.

The chain has TRBV5-6 and TRBJ1-4, with D unresolved. V dropped 4 bases and J dropped 5 bases, with 15 bases sitting between them. This CDR3 spans 15 amino acids. Germline assignment: CDR1 SGHDT and CDR2 YYEEEE. CDR3 DNA: TGTGCCAGCAGCCCCACGAGGAGGCAGAATGAAAAACTGTTTTTT. Its translation is CASSPTRRQNEKLFF.

V is TRBV27 and J is TRBJ1-5; D uncertain. Germline V gene data show CDR1 as MNHEY and CDR2 as SMNVEV (reference sequence). V was clipped by 4 bases and J by 1 base, with 11 bases between them. The CDR3 runs to 15 residues. The CDR3 spells CASSWSGGSNQPQHF. In nucleotides, the CDR3 is TGTGCCAGCAGTTGGTCGGGCGGGAGCAATCAGCCCCAGCATTTT.

The rearrangement links TRBV27 to TRBJ2-3; D gene uncertain. The V and J ends lost 3 bases and 6 bases respectively, with 7 bases between them. The CDR3 is 12 amino acids. Germline V gives CDR1 MNHEY, CDR2 SMNVEV (reference sequence). Here the CDR3 reads CASSFRRDTQYF. The CDR3 DNA follows: TGTGCCAGCAGTTTTCGGCGGGATACGCAGTATTTT.

The gene calls are TRBV19 and TRBJ1-5; D may be TRBD1 (5 bases). This CDR3 is built from 16 residues. V was clipped by 1 base and J by 3 bases, with 13 bases between them. Germline V CDR1 and CDR2: LNHDA, SQIVND (reference sequence). The CDR3 protein is CASSIVPQGYNQPQHF. CDR3 DNA sequence: TGTGCCAGTAGTATAGTCCCCCAGGGTTACAATCAGCCCCAGCATTTT.

The V gene is TRBV7-2, the J gene TRBJ1-3; D might be TRBD1 (5 bases). Trimming took 2 bases from V and 2 from J, leaving 7 bases between them. This CDR3 region has 14 residues. Germline values: CDR1 SGHTA, CDR2 FQGNSA. The CDR3 reads CASSLRGTGNTIYF. The CDR3 nucleotides are TGTGCCAGCAGCTTAAGGGGTACTGGAAACACCATATATTTT.

The chain has TRBV5-1 and TRBJ2-5; D unclear. There are 13 residues in the CDR3. Germline CDR1 and CDR2: SGHRS and YFSETQ. The V end lost 4 bases, the J end lost 0 bases, and 7 bases lay between the germline ends. As DNA, the CDR3 is TGCGCCAGCAGCCTAAGTAACCAAGAGACCCAGTACTTC. Translation: CASSLSNQETQYF.

The rearrangement joins TRBV11-2 to TRBJ2-5; TRBD2 matches 7 bases. V dropped 0 bases and J dropped 5; count of bases not matched to a gene: 3. This CDR3 is 14 amino acids long. Germline V gene lookup returns CDR1 SGHAT and CDR2 FQNNGV. In nucleotides, the CDR3 is TGTGCCAGCAGCTTAGATCTCGGGAGGGAGACCCAGTACTTC. Translation gives CASSLDLGRETQYF.

The V gene is TRBV18, the J gene TRBJ1-5; 7 bases map to TRBD1. The V gene end was trimmed by 4 bases and the J gene end by 2 bases; junction bases not matched to a gene: 8. CDR3 length: 16 amino acids. Germline CDR1 reads KGHSH; CDR2 reads LQKENI. The CDR3 sequence is CASSQLGQKGNQPQHF. CDR3 nucleotides: TGTGCCAGCTCACAACTGGGACAGAAAGGCAATCAGCCCCAGCATTTT.

The chain is built from TRBV18 and TRBJ1-5; possibly TRBD1 for D (5 bases). The CDR3 contains 14 residues. Germline CDR1 KGHSH, CDR2 LQKENI. CDR3 residues: CPGGGLRRNQPQHF. The CDR3 DNA follows: TGTCCTGGGGGGGGGTTGCGGAGGAATCAGCCCCAGCATTTT.

The genes are TRBV5-4 and TRBJ1-2; D perhaps matches TRBD1 (5 bases). Germline CDR1 SGHNT, CDR2 YYREEE (reference sequence). The CDR3 has 14 residues. The V gene lost 4 bases and the J gene lost 5 bases, with 15 bases spanning the gap. The CDR3 loop reads CASSPERQQYGYTF. The CDR3 DNA reads as TGTGCCAGCAGCCCGGAACGACAGCAGTATGGCTACACCTTC. The complete variable domain, with remaining parts taken from reference TRBV5-4 and TRBJ1-2, reads ETGVTQSPTHLIKTRGQQVTLRCSSQSGHNTVSWYQQALGQGPQFIFQYYREEENGRGNFPPRFSGLQFPNYSSELNVNALELDDSALYLCASSPERQQYGYTFGSGTRLTVV.

The chain recombines TRBV4-3 with TRBJ2-1; 11 positions match TRBD2. CDR3 length equals 17 residues. V shed 1 base and J 2 bases; nucleotides not matched to a gene: 4. CDR1 and CDR2 (germline): LGHNA, YSLEER. The CDR3 region is CASSQVKGLAAYNEQFF. In DNA, the CDR3 is TGCGCCAGCAGCCAAGTCAAGGGACTAGCGGCCTACAATGAGCAGTTCTTC.

The V call is TRBV28, the J call TRBJ2-7; the D gene is possibly TRBD1 (6 bases). V lost 6 bases to trimming and J lost 3 bases, with 15 bases between them. Germline values: CDR1 MDHEN, CDR2 SYDVKM. CDR3 length: 14 residues. The CDR3 region has the DNA TGTGCCAGCAGGACCGGGACATTTGACTACGAGCAGTACTTC. This codes for CASRTGTFDYEQYF.

The V gene is TRBV28, the J gene TRBJ1-2, with D unresolved. The V and J ends lost 2 bases and 3 bases respectively, with 10 bases between them. The CDR3 extends over 14 amino acids. Germline V gene sequence: CDR1 MDHEN, CDR2 SYDVKM. CDR3 protein: CASSLGPGHYGYTF. In nucleotides, the CDR3 is TGTGCCAGCAGTTTAGGTCCAGGCCACTATGGCTACACCTTC.

This clone has a count of ten or more. The rearrangement uses TRBV7-9 and TRBJ2-2; D not certain. The CDR3 covers 15 residues. The V end lost 5 bases, the J end lost 6 bases, and 16 bases lay between the germline ends. Germline V CDR1 and CDR2: SEHNR, FQNEAQ (reference sequence). CDR3: CASSPLRVAAGELFF. DNA of the CDR3: TGTGCCAGCAGCCCCCTCCGGGTGGCGGCCGGGGAGCTGTTTTTT. The full variable domain, rest sourced from reference TRBV7-9 and TRBJ2-2, is DTGVSQNPRHKITKRGQNVTFRCDPISEHNRLYWYRQTLGQGPEFLTYFQNEAQLEKSRLLSDRFSAERPKGSFSTLEIQRTEQGDSAMYLCASSPLRVAAGELFFGEGSRLTVL.

The rearrangement joins TRBV18 to TRBJ2-7; 15 positions agree with TRBD2. Germline CDR1 and CDR2: KGHSH and LQKENI. Germline trimming cut 5 bases from V and 3 bases from J; bases unmatched to any gene: 8. The CDR3 has 17 residues. DNA of the CDR3: TGTGCCAGCTCATCCGGACTAGCGGGAGGGGACCACTACGAGCAGTACTTC. This encodes CASSSGLAGGDHYEQYF.

V is TRBV19 and J is TRBJ1-4; D remains unclear. Germline CDR1 LNHDA, CDR2 SQIVND (reference sequence). The CDR3 extends over 13 amino acids. Trimming pared 3 bases from V and 4 bases from J, leaving 6 bases between. As DNA, the CDR3 is TGTGCCAGTAGTATTCGTTATAATGAAAAACTGTTTTTT. Translation: CASSIRYNEKLFF. Complete variable domain (other parts from reference TRBV19 and TRBJ1-4): DGGITQSPKYLFRKEGQNVTLSCEQNLNHDAMYWYRQDPGQGLRLIYYSQIVNDFQKGDIAEGYSVSREKKESFPLTVTSAQKNPTAFYLCASSIRYNEKLFFGSGTQLSVL.

The chain couples TRBV9 to TRBJ2-7; 7 bases are shared with TRBD1. Germline lookup yields CDR1 SGDLS and CDR2 YYNGEE. After removal of 4 bases from V and 0 bases from J, the junction contained 4 bases not matched to a gene. This CDR3 region has 14 residues. The CDR3 DNA reads TGTGCCAGCAGCCCAGGGGACAGCTCCTACGAGCAGTACTTC. The encoded protein is CASSPGDSSYEQYF.